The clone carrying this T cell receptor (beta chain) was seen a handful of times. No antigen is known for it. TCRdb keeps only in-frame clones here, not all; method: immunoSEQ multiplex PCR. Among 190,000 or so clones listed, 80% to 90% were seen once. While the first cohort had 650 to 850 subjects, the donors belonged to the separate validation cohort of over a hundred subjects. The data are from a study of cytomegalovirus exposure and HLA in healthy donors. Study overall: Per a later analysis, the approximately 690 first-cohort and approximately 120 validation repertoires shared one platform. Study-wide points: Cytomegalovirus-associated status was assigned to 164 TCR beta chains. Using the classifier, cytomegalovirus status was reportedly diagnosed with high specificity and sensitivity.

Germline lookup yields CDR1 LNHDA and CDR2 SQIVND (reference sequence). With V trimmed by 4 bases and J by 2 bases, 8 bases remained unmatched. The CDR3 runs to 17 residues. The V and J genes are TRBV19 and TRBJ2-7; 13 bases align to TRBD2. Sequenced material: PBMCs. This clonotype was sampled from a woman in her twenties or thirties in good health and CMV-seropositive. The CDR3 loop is CASSTRTSGSSPYEQYF. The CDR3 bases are TGTGCCAGTAGTACGCGGACTAGCGGGAGTTCCCCCTACGAGCAGTACTTC.